This record looks at one T cell receptor beta chain sequence and its context. The antigen is unknown. This entry is derived from a study of CD8+CD57+ T cells in acquired aplastic anemia. The study's findings and limits: Patients did not significantly differ from controls in CD8+ Simpson's diversity. Approximately 29 was the count of CD8+ CDR3 sequences that patients shared with controls.

CDR3 and TCR beta VDJ profiling relied on a genomic DNA template. TCRdb passed the reads through MiXCR, listing each CDR3 protein once. The table includes around 79,000 distinct CDR3 sequences, around 70% detected once. This CDR3 has 13 amino acids. V lost 5 bases to trimming and J lost 0 bases; unmatched junction nucleotides: 4. The germline V gene encodes CDR1 DFQATT and CDR2 SNEGSKA (reference sequence). It was patients with CD8+CD57+ cell expansion by flow cytometry who were chosen for sequencing. Blood was sampled before the patients had received any therapy. The V and J genes are TRBV20-1 and TRBJ2-7; the match to TRBD1 covers 7 bases. The sequence came from a human donor with aplastic anemia. Sequenced sample: sorted CD4+, CD8+, or CD8+CD57+ T cells (not recorded which) from PBMCs. CDR3 sequence: CSAFRTGSYEQYF. Here the CDR3 DNA reads TGCAGTGCTTTTCGGACAGGCTCCTACGAGCAGTACTTC.